This T cell receptor (beta chain) was profiled in a study of T-cell memory formation after mild COVID-19. Study summary: Largely, the TCR clusters proved donor specific.

This clonotype has more than one count but fewer than ten. Its antigen is currently unknown. From the 5' RACE reads, TCRdb called clonotypes with MiXCR, one entry per CDR3 protein. The sample consists of about 340,000 distinct CDR3 sequences, 10% to 15% of them appearing once. The V gene's germline CDR1 is SEHNR and CDR2 FQNEAQ (reference sequence). The V end lost 3 bases, the J end lost 0 bases, and 11 bases lay between the germline ends. The CDR3 sequence is 15 residues long. Study-level results: Clones which contracted sat mainly in CM and EM if CD4+, and in EMRA if CD8+.

The rearrangement uses TRBV7-9 and TRBJ1-2, with D possibly matching TRBD1 (6 bases). This sequence was found in a man between 18 and 35 years old who had mild COVID-19 (a few samples of this study predate the infection). Cell type and time point are not known. The sequenced material came from PBMCs or a T cell subset sorted from them (not recorded which). This CDR3 reads CASSLGAETNYGYTF. CDR3 nucleotides: TGTGCCAGCAGCTTGGGGGCGGAGACTAACTATGGCTACACCTTC.